This T cell receptor (beta chain) came from a study of OX40 agonist ivuxolimab in advanced cancers. Sequencing used immunoSEQ multiplex PCR; TCRdb keeps in-frame clones, though not all of them. The sample has approximately 82,000 clones; approximately 86% are singletons. This CDR3 contains 15 residues. Germline CDR1 and CDR2: MGHDK and SYGVNS. Trimming pared 8 bases from V and 1 base from J, leaving 14 bases between. Study results and caveats: Low normalized T-cell clonal expansion was additionally recorded for some nonresponders. Average numbers of expanded clones were greater in CD8+ T cells than in CD4+. Antigens targeted by the expanded peripheral T cells were not determined.

About this clone: What it recognizes is unknown.

Any history of autoimmune disease or systemic immunosuppression disqualified patients. The chain carries TRBV25-1 and TRBJ2-2; D is undetermined. Sequencing used CD4+ or CD8+ T cells sorted from blood, obtained in a trial of the OX40 agonist ivuxolimab. The TCR sequence derives from an adult with an advanced solid tumor such as melanoma, head and neck, liver or kidney cancer. CDR3 DNA: TGTGCCAGCCGCCGAGGAACCGGGAACACCGGGGAGCTGTTTTTT. Protein: CASRRGTGNTGELFF.